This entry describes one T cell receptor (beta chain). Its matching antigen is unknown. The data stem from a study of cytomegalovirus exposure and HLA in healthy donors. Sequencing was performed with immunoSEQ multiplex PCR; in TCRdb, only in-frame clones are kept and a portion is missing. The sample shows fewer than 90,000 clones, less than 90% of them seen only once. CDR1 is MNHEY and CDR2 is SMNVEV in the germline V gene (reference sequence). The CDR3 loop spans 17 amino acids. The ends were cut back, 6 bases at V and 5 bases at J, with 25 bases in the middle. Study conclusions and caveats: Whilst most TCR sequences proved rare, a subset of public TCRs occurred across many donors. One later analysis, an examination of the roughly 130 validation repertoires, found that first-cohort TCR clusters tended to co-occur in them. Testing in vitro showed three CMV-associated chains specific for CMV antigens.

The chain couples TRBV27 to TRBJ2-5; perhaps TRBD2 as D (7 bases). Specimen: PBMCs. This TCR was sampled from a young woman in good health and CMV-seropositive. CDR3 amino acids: CASRSYGTGAGEETQYF. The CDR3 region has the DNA TGTGCCAGCAGATCGTACGGCACGGGGGCGGGAGAGGAGACCCAGTACTTC.